These T cell receptor beta chains were read from a single sample in a study of graft-versus-host responses after intestinal transplantation. Clones were sequenced by immunoSEQ multiplex PCR, and TCRdb holds only the in-frame ones, with some missing. The table includes roughly 120,000 clones, about nine tenths detected once. Which antigens these TCRs recognize remains unknown. The sequenced sample was unstimulated CD4+ T cells sorted from spleen or lymph node cells, obtained before intestinal transplant. The receptors were sampled from a human donor who received an intestinal transplant. CDR3s include the opening cysteine and the closing phenylalanine or tryptophan. A D gene is named only where the DNA matches it firmly. The size entry is marked missing in some rows and otherwise reads once, few, many or a size class.

clone size: .
D gene: TRBD2
V gene: TRBV5-1
J gene: TRBJ2-2
CDR3 length: 16
CDR3 protein: CASAPLAGGRTGELFF
CDR3 DNA: TGCGCCAGCGCTCCTTTAGCGGGGGGGCGGACCGGGGAGCTGTTTTTT

clone size: .
D gene: .
V gene: TRBV6-5
J gene: TRBJ2-7
CDR3 length: 15
CDR3 protein: CASRPPRQGGYEQYF
CDR3 DNA: TGTGCCAGCAGGCCACCGCGGCAAGGGGGCTACGAGCAGTACTTC

clone size: .
D gene: TRBD1
V gene: TRBV7-8
J gene: TRBJ1-5
CDR3 length: 14
CDR3 protein: CASSLNRGERPQHF
CDR3 DNA: TGTGCCAGCAGCCTTAACAGGGGTGAAAGGCCCCAGCATTTT

clone size: few
D gene: TRBD1
V gene: TRBV6-5
J gene: TRBJ1-4
CDR3 length: 14
CDR3 protein: CASRPQGAAEKLFF
CDR3 DNA: TGTGCCAGCAGACCACAGGGGGCGGCTGAAAAACTGTTTTTT

clone size: .
D gene: .
V gene: TRBV7-8
J gene: TRBJ1-2
CDR3 length: 16
CDR3 protein: CASSLGWSRGDYGYTF
CDR3 DNA: TGTGCCAGCAGCTTAGGGTGGAGCAGGGGAGACTATGGCTACACCTTC

clone size: .
D gene: TRBD1
V gene: TRBV27
J gene: TRBJ1-5
CDR3 length: 16
CDR3 protein: CASSLYHTGGIGPQHF
CDR3 DNA: TGTGCCAGCAGTTTATACCACACAGGGGGCATAGGGCCCCAGCATTTT

clone size: few
D gene: .
V gene: TRBV25-1
J gene: TRBJ1-5
CDR3 length: 14
CDR3 protein: CASRGGNSNQPQHF
CDR3 DNA: TGTGCCAGCAGGGGGGGAAATAGCAATCAGCCCCAGCATTTT

clone size: .
D gene: TRBD1
V gene: TRBV27
J gene: TRBJ1-4
CDR3 length: 13
CDR3 protein: CASSWDSNEKLFF
CDR3 DNA: TGTGCCAGCAGTTGGGACAGCAATGAAAAACTGTTTTTT

clone size: .
D gene: TRBD2
V gene: TRBV28
J gene: TRBJ2-7
CDR3 length: 17
CDR3 protein: CASSLARGLAGIYEQYF
CDR3 DNA: TGTGCCAGCAGTTTAGCCCGTGGGCTAGCGGGAATCTACGAGCAGTACTTC

clone size: .
D gene: .
V gene: TRBV6-6
J gene: TRBJ2-1
CDR3 length: 14
CDR3 protein: CASSNRQIDNEQFF
CDR3 DNA: TGTGCCAGCAGTAACCGACAGATCGACAATGAGCAGTTCTTC

clone size: .
D gene: TRBD1
V gene: TRBV5-1
J gene: TRBJ1-4
CDR3 length: 14
CDR3 protein: CASSLEGAYEKLFF
CDR3 DNA: TGCGCCAGCAGCTTGGAGGGGGCGTATGAAAAACTGTTTTTT

clone size: once
D gene: TRBD1
V gene: TRBV30
J gene: TRBJ1-6
CDR3 length: 14
CDR3 protein: CAWAQGNYNSPLHF
CDR3 DNA: TGTGCCTGGGCACAGGGGAACTATAATTCACCCCTCCACTTT

clone size: .
D gene: .
V gene: TRBV5-1
J gene: TRBJ2-2
CDR3 length: 16
CDR3 protein: CASSLVVGSHTGELFF
CDR3 DNA: TGCGCCAGCAGCTTGGTCGTCGGGAGTCACACCGGGGAGCTGTTTTTT

clone size: once
D gene: TRBD1
V gene: TRBV19
J gene: TRBJ2-7
CDR3 length: 13
CDR3 protein: CASSKDRGREQYF
CDR3 DNA: TGTGCCAGTAGTAAAGACAGGGGTAGGGAGCAGTACTTC

clone size: .
D gene: .
V gene: TRBV5-1
J gene: TRBJ1-2
CDR3 length: 16
CDR3 protein: CASSLGGQGTVYGYTF
CDR3 DNA: TGCGCCAGCAGCTTGGGAGGGCAGGGGACGGTCTATGGCTACACCTTC

clone size: .
D gene: TRBD2
V gene: TRBV11-3
J gene: TRBJ2-1
CDR3 length: 15
CDR3 protein: CASSPGTSGSNEQFF
CDR3 DNA: TGTGCCAGCAGCCCCGGGACTAGCGGGAGCAATGAGCAGTTCTTC

clone size: .
D gene: .
V gene: TRBV6-6
J gene: TRBJ2-7
CDR3 length: 14
CDR3 protein: CASSYSQGGYEQYF
CDR3 DNA: TGTGCCAGCAGTTACTCGCAAGGCGGCTACGAGCAGTACTTC

clone size: .
D gene: .
V gene: TRBV2
J gene: TRBJ1-2
CDR3 length: 12
CDR3 protein: CASSVRGVGYTF
CDR3 DNA: TGTGCCAGCAGTGTACGGGGGGTCGGCTACACCTTC

clone size: few
D gene: TRBD2
V gene: TRBV4-3
J gene: TRBJ2-7
CDR3 length: 15
CDR3 protein: CASSQEPAGAGEQYF
CDR3 DNA: TGCGCCAGCAGCCAAGAGCCAGCGGGGGCGGGGGAGCAGTACTTC

clone size: .
D gene: TRBD2
V gene: TRBV28
J gene: TRBJ2-1
CDR3 length: 11
CDR3 protein: CASSGTSWQFF
CDR3 DNA: TGTGCCAGCAGTGGGACTAGCTGGCAGTTCTTC

clone size: .
D gene: TRBD1
V gene: TRBV11-2
J gene: TRBJ2-5
CDR3 length: 15
CDR3 protein: CASSLTGRVQETQYF
CDR3 DNA: TGTGCCAGCAGCTTGACAGGGCGGGTCCAAGAGACCCAGTACTTC

clone size: .
D gene: TRBD2
V gene: TRBV11-2
J gene: TRBJ2-7
CDR3 length: 14
CDR3 protein: CASTQTSGSYEQYF
CDR3 DNA: TGTGCCAGCACCCAGACTAGCGGGAGCTACGAGCAGTACTTC

clone size: once
D gene: TRBD2
V gene: TRBV18
J gene: TRBJ2-7
CDR3 length: 18
CDR3 protein: CASSPISGTSGRSYEQYF
CDR3 DNA: TGTGCCAGCTCACCAATCAGTGGGACTAGCGGGAGGTCCTACGAGCAGTACTTC

clone size: .
D gene: .
V gene: TRBV7-9
J gene: TRBJ1-5
CDR3 length: 13
CDR3 protein: CASSFNGVQPQHF
CDR3 DNA: TGTGCCAGCAGCTTCAACGGGGTCCAGCCCCAGCATTTT

clone size: .
D gene: .
V gene: TRBV19
J gene: TRBJ2-7
CDR3 length: 13
CDR3 protein: CASSMGGGTVPYF
CDR3 DNA: TGTGCCAGTAGTATGGGTGGGGGCACGGTCCCGTACTTC

clone size: .
D gene: .
V gene: TRBV4-1
J gene: TRBJ2-5
CDR3 length: 14
CDR3 protein: CASSQVPREETQYF
CDR3 DNA: TGCGCCAGCAGCCAAGTACCCAGGGAAGAGACCCAGTACTTC

clone size: .
D gene: TRBD2
V gene: TRBV5-1
J gene: TRBJ2-2
CDR3 length: 16
CDR3 protein: CASSLLRTSGTGELFF
CDR3 DNA: TGCGCCAGCAGCTTGTTAAGGACTAGCGGGACCGGGGAGCTGTTTTTT

clone size: few
D gene: .
V gene: TRBV4-3
J gene: TRBJ1-5
CDR3 length: 17
CDR3 protein: CASSQDLRGASNQPQHF
CDR3 DNA: TGCGCCAGCAGCCAAGATCTCCGGGGGGCTAGCAATCAGCCCCAGCATTTT

clone size: .
D gene: .
V gene: TRBV20-1
J gene: TRBJ1-2
CDR3 length: 11
CDR3 protein: CSARGGYGYTF
CDR3 DNA: TGCAGTGCAAGAGGAGGGTATGGCTACACCTTC

clone size: .
D gene: .
V gene: TRBV7-9
J gene: TRBJ1-3
CDR3 length: 15
CDR3 protein: CASSQGTISGNTIYF
CDR3 DNA: TGTGCCAGCAGCCAGGGGACTATCTCTGGAAACACCATATATTTT

clone size: .
D gene: TRBD1
V gene: TRBV25-1
J gene: TRBJ2-1
CDR3 length: 17
CDR3 protein: CASSNSKRQGKHNEQFF
CDR3 DNA: TGTGCCAGCAGTAATTCGAAGAGACAGGGAAAACACAATGAGCAGTTCTTC

clone size: .
D gene: TRBD1
V gene: TRBV27
J gene: TRBJ1-2
CDR3 length: 14
CDR3 protein: CASSPQGTNYGYTF
CDR3 DNA: TGTGCCAGCAGTCCACAGGGGACTAACTATGGCTACACCTTC

clone size: once
D gene: .
V gene: TRBV7-3
J gene: TRBJ2-7
CDR3 length: 15
CDR3 protein: CASSLQAGLYYEQYF
CDR3 DNA: TGTGCCAGCAGCTTACAAGCGGGCCTTTACTACGAGCAGTACTTC

clone size: .
D gene: .
V gene: TRBV20-1
J gene: TRBJ1-1
CDR3 length: 11
CDR3 protein: CSPELNTEAFF
CDR3 DNA: TGCAGTCCGGAGTTGAACACTGAAGCTTTCTTT

clone size: .
D gene: TRBD1
V gene: TRBV10-1
J gene: TRBJ2-7
CDR3 length: 16
CDR3 protein: CASSGSPGQRTYEQYF
CDR3 DNA: TGCGCCAGCAGTGGCTCTCCGGGACAGCGGACCTACGAGCAGTACTTC

clone size: .
D gene: TRBD1
V gene: TRBV30
J gene: TRBJ2-7
CDR3 length: 14
CDR3 protein: CAWGWAQGASEQYF
CDR3 DNA: TGTGCCTGGGGCTGGGCCCAGGGGGCGTCCGAGCAGTACTTC

clone size: .
D gene: TRBD2
V gene: TRBV4-1
J gene: TRBJ2-5
CDR3 length: 15
CDR3 protein: CASSQGASGKETQYF
CDR3 DNA: TGCGCCAGCAGCCAAGGGGCTAGCGGGAAGGAGACCCAGTACTTC

clone size: .
D gene: .
V gene: TRBV4-3
J gene: TRBJ2-3
CDR3 length: 13
CDR3 protein: CASSQVGQTEKYF
CDR3 DNA: TGCGCCAGCAGCCAAGTCGGACAGACGGAAAAGTATTTT

clone size: .
D gene: .
V gene: TRBV25-1
J gene: TRBJ2-2
CDR3 length: 12
CDR3 protein: CASSEFLGELFF
CDR3 DNA: TGTGCCAGCAGTGAATTCCTCGGGGAGCTGTTTTTT

clone size: .
D gene: .
V gene: TRBV2
J gene: TRBJ1-3
CDR3 length: 14
CDR3 protein: CASSAGHSGNTIYF
CDR3 DNA: TGTGCCAGCAGTGCAGGTCACTCTGGAAACACCATATATTTT

clone size: once
D gene: TRBD1
V gene: TRBV2
J gene: TRBJ1-2
CDR3 length: 14
CDR3 protein: CASSGGRDRYGYTF
CDR3 DNA: TGTGCCAGCAGTGGGGGGCGGGACAGATATGGCTACACCTTC